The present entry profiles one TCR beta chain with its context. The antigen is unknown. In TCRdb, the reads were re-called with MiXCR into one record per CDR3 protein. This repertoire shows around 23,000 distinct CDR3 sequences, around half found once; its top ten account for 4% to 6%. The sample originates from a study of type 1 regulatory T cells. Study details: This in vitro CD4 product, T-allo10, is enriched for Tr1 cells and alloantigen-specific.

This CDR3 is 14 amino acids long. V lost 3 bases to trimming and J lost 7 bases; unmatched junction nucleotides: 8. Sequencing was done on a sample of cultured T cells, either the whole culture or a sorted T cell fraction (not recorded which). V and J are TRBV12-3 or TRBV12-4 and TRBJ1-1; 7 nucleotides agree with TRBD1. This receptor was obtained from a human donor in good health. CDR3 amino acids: CASSFSGGDYEAFF. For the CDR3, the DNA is TGTGCCAGCAGTTTCTCAGGGGGTGATTATGAAGCTTTCTTT.